The 19 T cell receptor beta chains listed next were all sequenced from one sample in a study of cytomegalovirus exposure and HLA in healthy donors (dated by TCRdb to between 2016 and 2019). Preparation of the library involved the immunoSEQ multiplex PCR assay. A mixture of 60 forward primers for TCR Vbeta segments and 13 reverse primers for TCR Jbeta segments was used in the multiplex PCR. Entries here come from immuneACCESS through TCRdb and include only in-frame sequences with V and J called. Some clones fail to appear in such tables; in the studies checked, an unresolved V gene covers under half of the shortfall, and the cause of the remainder is unknown. The sample table contains some 130,000 clones; only one count was recorded for approximately 75% of them. The ten largest clones add up to approximately 6% of the sample. Sequencing used PBMCs. The receptors were sampled from a woman in her 40s in good health and CMV-seropositive.

This clone was detected only once. This chain links TRBV5-1 with TRBJ2-2, with 7 nucleotides matching TRBD1. The CDR3 length is 15 residues. With 4 bases clipped from V and 4 bases from J, the junction kept 7 bases outside the gene matches. Germline V gene sequence: CDR1 SGHRS, CDR2 YFSETQ. CDR3 nucleotide sequence: TGCGCCAGCAGCCGCCAGGGGGTGGGCACCGGGGAGCTGTTTTTT. This gives the protein CASSRQGVGTGELFF.

The genes are TRBV18 and TRBJ2-3; a possible D gene is TRBD1 (6 bases). The CDR3 is made up of 14 amino acids. CDR1 KGHSH and CDR2 LQKENI come from the germline V gene. The V and J ends lost 3 bases and 2 bases respectively, with 9 bases between them. The CDR3 loop reads CASSPRTDTDTQYF. The CDR3 DNA is TGTGCCAGCTCACCGCGGACAGACACAGATACGCAGTATTTT.

The V call is TRBV29-1, the J call TRBJ2-3; tentative D call: TRBD1 (5 bases). V shed 0 bases and J shed 2 bases, with 9 bases lying between them. Germline V lookup: CDR1 SQVTM, CDR2 ANQGSEA. CDR3 length: 14 amino acids. The CDR3 here is CSVEEGDFTDTQYF. The CDR3 DNA is TGCAGCGTTGAAGAAGGGGATTTCACAGATACGCAGTATTTT.

CDR3 bases: TGTGCCTGGAGTAGTTGGGGAGGGGCAGGAATATCTGAAGCTTTCTTT. Amino acids: CAWSSWGGAGISEAFF. V usage is TRBV30 and J usage is TRBJ1-1; a possible D gene is TRBD1 (5 bases). The CDR3 is 16 amino acids. Germline lookup yields CDR1 GTSNPN and CDR2 SVGIG (reference sequence). Trimming removed 2 bases at V and 6 bases at J, with 22 bases between. Full variable domain (missing parts from reference TRBV30 and TRBJ1-1): SQTIHQWPATLVQPVGSPLSLECTVEGTSNPNLYWYRQAAGRGLQLLFYSVGIGQISSEVPQNLSASRPQDRQFILSSKKLLLSDSGFYLCAWSSWGGAGISEAFFGQGTRLTVV.

The V call is TRBV19, the J call TRBJ2-7; D gene uncertain. CDR3 length: 13 amino acids. Trimming stripped 3 bases from V and 3 bases from J, with 9 bases between. Germline V gene lookup returns CDR1 LNHDA and CDR2 SQIVND (reference sequence). The CDR3 protein is CASSMALGYEQYF. The CDR3 bases are TGTGCCAGTAGTATGGCCCTTGGCTACGAGCAGTACTTC.

The gene calls are TRBV5-4 and TRBJ2-1; weak D call: TRBD2 (6 bases). V lost 1 base to trimming and J lost 5 bases, with 13 bases between them. This CDR3 region has 15 residues. Germline CDR1 SGHNT, CDR2 YYREEE (reference sequence). CDR3 region: CASSLRRERDNEQFF. DNA of the CDR3: TGTGCCAGCAGCTTGAGGCGGGAAAGGGACAATGAGCAGTTCTTC.

This rearrangement joins TRBV5-5 to TRBJ1-3; 7 positions agree with TRBD1. Germline V gene sequence: CDR1 SGHKS, CDR2 YYEKEE (reference sequence). The V gene end was trimmed by 5 bases and the J gene end by 0 bases; junction bases not matched to a gene: 5. The CDR3 covers 15 residues. CDR3 region: CASRGTDFSGNTIYF. CDR3 bases: TGTGCCAGCAGAGGGACAGACTTCTCTGGAAACACCATATATTTT.

The V call is TRBV19, the J call TRBJ1-2, with a possible D match to TRBD1 (5 bases). Trimming took 8 bases from V and 1 from J, leaving 23 bases between them. This CDR3 is built from 17 residues. Germline V gene data show CDR1 as LNHDA and CDR2 as SQIVND (reference sequence). DNA for the CDR3: TGTGCCAGTTCACCCGGCCGGGGGATCAAAATTAACTATGGCTACACCTTC. Translating gives CASSPGRGIKINYGYTF.

The chain carries TRBV5-8 and TRBJ2-1; 8 bases are shared with TRBD1. The germline V gene has CDR1 SGHTS and CDR2 YDEGEE. This CDR3 is built from 14 residues. V lost 4 bases, J lost 7 bases, and 7 bases stayed unmatched. CDR3 loop: CASSRGQGTNEQFF. CDR3 nucleotide sequence: TGTGCCAGCAGCCGAGGACAGGGAACAAATGAGCAGTTCTTC.

The V and J genes are TRBV19 and TRBJ1-2, with D maybe TRBD1 (6 bases). Germline V gives CDR1 LNHDA, CDR2 SQIVND (reference sequence). This CDR3 is built from 15 residues. Between the trimmed V and J ends, which lost 4 bases and 7 bases, there was a span of 19 bases. Here the CDR3 DNA reads TGTGCCAGTAGTACCCCCCGGACAGAAACAGGTGGCTACACCTTC. Translated, it gives CASSTPRTETGGYTF.

This chain joins TRBV28 and TRBJ1-1; maybe TRBD1 (6 bases). This CDR3 is built from 16 residues. V dropped 4 bases and J dropped 3 bases, with 18 bases sitting between them. Germline V gene lookup returns CDR1 MDHEN and CDR2 SYDVKM. CDR3 in amino acids: CASSWAGDMGDTEAFF. For the CDR3, the DNA is TGTGCCAGCAGTTGGGCAGGGGACATGGGTGACACTGAAGCTTTCTTT. Complete variable domain (other parts from reference TRBV28 and TRBJ1-1): DVKVTQSSRYLVKRTGEKVFLECVQDMDHENMFWYRQDPGLGLRLIYFSYDVKMKEKGDIPEGYSVSREKKERFSLILESASTNQTSMYLCASSWAGDMGDTEAFFGQGTRLTVV.

The chain has TRBV4-3 and TRBJ2-7; TRBD1 matches at 11 bases. Germline assignment: CDR1 LGHNA and CDR2 YSLEER. This CDR3 spans 17 amino acids. After removal of 2 bases from V and 2 bases from J, the junction contained 8 bases not matched to a gene. The CDR3 region has the DNA TGCGCCAGCAGCCAATCCCCCCGGGGACAGGGGGCCTACGAGCAGTACTTC. Residues: CASSQSPRGQGAYEQYF.

The DNA for the CDR3 is TGTGCCAGCAGCCAAGATTTACCTATCGGAAACACCATATATTTT. This codes for CASSQDLPIGNTIYF. The V gene is TRBV4-2, the J gene TRBJ1-3; D is uncertain. Germline-derived CDR1 and CDR2 are LGHNA and YNFKEQ. Trimming took 0 bases from V and 4 from J, leaving 10 bases between them. CDR3 size: 15 residues.

In this sample, this clone turned up a few times. This chain connects TRBV27 to TRBJ2-7; TRBD2 aligns across 14 bases. The V gene end was trimmed by 6 bases and the J gene end by 2 bases; junction bases not matched to a gene: 9. Per the germline V gene, CDR1 is MNHEY and CDR2 is SMNVEV (reference sequence). The CDR3 spans 17 residues. Here the CDR3 reads CASSSGLAGAKTYEQYF. The DNA of the CDR3 is TGTGCCAGCAGCTCGGGACTAGCGGGAGCGAAGACCTACGAGCAGTACTTC.

The rearrangement joins TRBV7-3 to TRBJ2-1; TRBD2 aligns across 12 bases. CDR1 and CDR2 from the germline V gene are SGHTA and FQGTGA. The V segment lost 2 bases and the J segment 9 bases; nucleotides outside the gene matches: 11. The CDR3 totals 17 residues. The CDR3 nucleotides read TGTGCCAGCAGCTTAGGGTTGGCTAGCGGGAGGGTAGGTGAGCAGTTCTTC. Translation gives CASSLGLASGRVGEQFF.

In this sample, this clone turned up a few times. CDR3 region: CASSQMTGGRFAGELFF. Written as DNA, the CDR3 is TGCGCCAGCAGCCAAATGACAGGGGGCCGGTTCGCCGGGGAGCTGTTTTTT. This sequence joins TRBV5-1 and TRBJ2-2; TRBD1 aligns across 10 bases. Unmatched junction bases numbered 12, after V lost 4 bases and J lost 6 bases. The CDR3 spans 17 residues. CDR1 and CDR2 (germline): SGHRS, YFSETQ. The whole variable domain, remainder taken from reference TRBV5-1 and TRBJ2-2, is KAGVTQTPRYLIKTRGQQVTLSCSPISGHRSVSWYQQTPGQGLQFLFEYFSETQRNKGNFPGRFSGRQFSNSRSEMNVSTLELGDSALYLCASSQMTGGRFAGELFFGEGSRLTVL.

The chain joins TRBV11-2 to TRBJ2-1; a possible D gene is TRBD1 (6 bases). The germline V gene encodes CDR1 SGHAT and CDR2 FQNNGV. V was trimmed by 5 bases and J by 9 bases, leaving 20 bases between them. The CDR3 length is 15 residues. The CDR3 coding sequence is TGTGCCAGCAGCCCCGTGGCAGGGGTTAACAGTGAGCAGTTCTTC. It yields the protein CASSPVAGVNSEQFF.

In the case of this clone: A junction boundary mismatches the germline segment, possibly from a read error. The V and J genes are TRBV2 and TRBJ2-1, with D unresolved. This CDR3 spans 13 amino acids. The germline gives CDR1 SNHLY, CDR2 FYNNEI. CDR3 DNA: TGTGCCAGCAATGAACTCACGGGCAATGAGCAGTTCTTC. This gives the protein CASNELTGNEQFF.

This clone was counted only a few times. V is TRBV4-2 and J is TRBJ1-1, with D maybe TRBD1 (6 bases). This CDR3 is 15 amino acids long. With 3 bases removed from V and 3 bases from J, the gap between germline ends came to 14 bases. Germline CDR1 LGHNA, CDR2 YNFKEQ. For the CDR3, the DNA is TGTGCCAGCAGCCATAACGACAGGAAGTACACTGAAGCTTTCTTT. As protein: CASSHNDRKYTEAFF.